This T cell receptor beta chain was obtained from a study of identical twins' blood T cells. This clonotype has a handful of counts. A much larger clone is a single base away; this may be a read error. The CDR3 length is 13 residues. V was shortened by 5 bases and J by 0 bases, with 7 bases between the two germline ends. CDR1 and CDR2 (germline): SGHVS, FNYEAQ. TCRdb ran MiXCR on the 5' RACE reads and lists one entry per CDR3 protein. This sample has fewer than 450,000 distinct CDR3 sequences; roughly 27% occur once, and the top ten carry around 5.6%. The gene calls are TRBV7-6 and TRBJ1-1; D may be TRBD1 (5 bases). The sequenced sample was PBMCs. The TCR sequence derives from a woman aged 18 to 55 in good health. CDR3 nucleotide sequence: TGTGCCAGCAGCCGAGGGGTGAACACTGAAGCTTTCTTT. Its protein product is CASSRGVNTEAFF.